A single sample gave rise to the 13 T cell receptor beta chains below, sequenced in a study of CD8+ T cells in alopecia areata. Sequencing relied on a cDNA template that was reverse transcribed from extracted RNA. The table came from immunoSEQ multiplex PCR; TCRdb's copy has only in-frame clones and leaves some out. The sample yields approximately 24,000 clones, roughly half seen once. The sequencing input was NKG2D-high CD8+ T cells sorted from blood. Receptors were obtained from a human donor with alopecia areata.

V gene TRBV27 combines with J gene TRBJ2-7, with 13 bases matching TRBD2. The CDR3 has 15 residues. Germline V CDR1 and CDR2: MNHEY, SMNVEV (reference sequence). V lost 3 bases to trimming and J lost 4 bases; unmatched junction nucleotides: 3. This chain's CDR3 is CASSFGLAGVYEQYF. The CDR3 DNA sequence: TGTGCCAGCAGTTTCGGACTAGCGGGAGTTTACGAGCAGTACTTC.

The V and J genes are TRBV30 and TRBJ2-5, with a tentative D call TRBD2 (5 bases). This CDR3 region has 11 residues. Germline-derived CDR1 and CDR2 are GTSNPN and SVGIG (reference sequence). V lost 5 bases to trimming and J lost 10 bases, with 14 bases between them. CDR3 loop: CAWGLAGDQYF. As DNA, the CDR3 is TGTGCCTGGGGGCTAGCTGGGGACCAGTACTTC.

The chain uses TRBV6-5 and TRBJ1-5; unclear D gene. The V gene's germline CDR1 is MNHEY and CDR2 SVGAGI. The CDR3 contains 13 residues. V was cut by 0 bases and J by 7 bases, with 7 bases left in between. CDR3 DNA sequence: TGTGCCAGCAGTTACTCCGCCTTCCAGCCCCAGCATTTT. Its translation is CASSYSAFQPQHF.

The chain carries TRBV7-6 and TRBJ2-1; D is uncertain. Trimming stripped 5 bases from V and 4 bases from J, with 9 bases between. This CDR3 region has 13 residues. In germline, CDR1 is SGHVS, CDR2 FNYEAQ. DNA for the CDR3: TGTGCCAGCAGCAACCAAAAGTACAATGAGCAGTTCTTC. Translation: CASSNQKYNEQFF.

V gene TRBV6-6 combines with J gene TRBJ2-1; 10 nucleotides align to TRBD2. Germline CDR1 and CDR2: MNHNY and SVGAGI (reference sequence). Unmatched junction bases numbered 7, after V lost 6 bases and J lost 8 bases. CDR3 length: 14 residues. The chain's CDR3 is CASRGAGGPYEQFF. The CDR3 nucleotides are TGTGCCAGCAGGGGAGCGGGAGGGCCTTATGAGCAGTTCTTC.

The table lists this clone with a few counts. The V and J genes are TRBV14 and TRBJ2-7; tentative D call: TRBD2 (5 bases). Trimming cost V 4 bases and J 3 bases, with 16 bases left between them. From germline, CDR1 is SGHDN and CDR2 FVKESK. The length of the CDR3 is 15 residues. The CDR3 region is CASSRQLVPVYEQYF. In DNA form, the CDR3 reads TGTGCCAGCAGCCGCCAACTAGTACCCGTCTACGAGCAGTACTTC.

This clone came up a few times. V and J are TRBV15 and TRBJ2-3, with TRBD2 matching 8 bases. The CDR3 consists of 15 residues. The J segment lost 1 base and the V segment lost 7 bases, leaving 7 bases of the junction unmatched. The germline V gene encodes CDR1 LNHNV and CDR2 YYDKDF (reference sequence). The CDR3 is CATKIGLARTDTQYF. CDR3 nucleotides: TGTGCCACCAAGATAGGACTAGCCCGCACAGATACGCAGTATTTT.

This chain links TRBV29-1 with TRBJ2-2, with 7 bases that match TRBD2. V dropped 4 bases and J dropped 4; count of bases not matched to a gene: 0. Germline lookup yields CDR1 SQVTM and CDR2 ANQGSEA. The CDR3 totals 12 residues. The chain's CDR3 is CSVAGGTGELFF. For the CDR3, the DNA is TGCAGCGTTGCGGGGGGCACCGGGGAGCTGTTTTTT.

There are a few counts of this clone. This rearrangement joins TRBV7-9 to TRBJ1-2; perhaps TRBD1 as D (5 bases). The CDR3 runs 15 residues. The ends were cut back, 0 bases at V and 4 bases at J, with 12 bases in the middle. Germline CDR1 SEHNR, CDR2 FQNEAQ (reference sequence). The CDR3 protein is CASSLAQSDSYGYTF. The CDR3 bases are TGTGCCAGCAGCTTAGCGCAGTCTGACAGCTATGGCTACACCTTC.

The CDR3 sequence is CASSSGLATDSGMNEQFF. In DNA, the CDR3 is TGTGCCAGCAGCTCTGGACTAGCGACCGACAGTGGGATGAATGAGCAGTTCTTC. The chain links TRBV7-8 to TRBJ2-1, with 9 positions matching TRBD2. The CDR3 covers 18 residues. J gave up 7 bases and V 4 bases, and 17 bases lay outside the gene matches. Germline CDR1 is SGHVS and CDR2 is FQNEAQ.

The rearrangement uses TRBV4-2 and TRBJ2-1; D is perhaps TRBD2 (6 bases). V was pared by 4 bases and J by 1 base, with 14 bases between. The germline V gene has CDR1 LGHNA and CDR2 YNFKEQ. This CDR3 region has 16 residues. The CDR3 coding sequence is TGTGCCAGCAGCCTATCGGGACTTTGGTCCTACAATGAGCAGTTCTTC. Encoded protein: CASSLSGLWSYNEQFF.

The CDR3 DNA sequence: TGTGCCAGCAGTTTAGGAACGAACACTGAAGCTTTCTTT. Amino acid sequence: CASSLGTNTEAFF. The V and J genes are TRBV27 and TRBJ1-1; no definite D call. CDR3 length: 13 amino acids. Germline V gives CDR1 MNHEY, CDR2 SMNVEV (reference sequence). V shed 2 bases and J shed 1 base, with 5 bases lying between them.

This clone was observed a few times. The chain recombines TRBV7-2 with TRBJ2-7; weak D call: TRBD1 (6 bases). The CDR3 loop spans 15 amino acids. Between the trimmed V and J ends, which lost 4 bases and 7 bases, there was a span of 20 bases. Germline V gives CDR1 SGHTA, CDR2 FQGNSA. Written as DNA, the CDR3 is TGTGCCAGCAGCTCCACAATTTCGACAGGAGAGGAGCAGTACTTC. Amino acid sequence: CASSSTISTGEEQYF.